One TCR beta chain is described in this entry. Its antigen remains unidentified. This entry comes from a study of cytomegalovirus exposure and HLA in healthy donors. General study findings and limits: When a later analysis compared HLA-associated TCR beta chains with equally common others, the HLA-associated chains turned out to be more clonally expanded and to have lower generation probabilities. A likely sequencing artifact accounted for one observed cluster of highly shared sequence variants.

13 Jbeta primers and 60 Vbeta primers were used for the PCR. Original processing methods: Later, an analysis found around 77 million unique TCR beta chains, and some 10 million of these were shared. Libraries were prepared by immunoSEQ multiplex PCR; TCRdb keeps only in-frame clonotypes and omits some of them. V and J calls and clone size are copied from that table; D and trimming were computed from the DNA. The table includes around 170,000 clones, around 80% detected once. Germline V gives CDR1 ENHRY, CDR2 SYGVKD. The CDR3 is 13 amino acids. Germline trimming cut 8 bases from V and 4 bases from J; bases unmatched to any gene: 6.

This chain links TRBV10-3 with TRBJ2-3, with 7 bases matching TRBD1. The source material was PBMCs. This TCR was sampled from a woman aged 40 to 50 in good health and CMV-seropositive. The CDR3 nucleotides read TGTGCCATCCAGGGGGACGAGGCAGATACGCAGTATTTT. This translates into CAIQGDEADTQYF.